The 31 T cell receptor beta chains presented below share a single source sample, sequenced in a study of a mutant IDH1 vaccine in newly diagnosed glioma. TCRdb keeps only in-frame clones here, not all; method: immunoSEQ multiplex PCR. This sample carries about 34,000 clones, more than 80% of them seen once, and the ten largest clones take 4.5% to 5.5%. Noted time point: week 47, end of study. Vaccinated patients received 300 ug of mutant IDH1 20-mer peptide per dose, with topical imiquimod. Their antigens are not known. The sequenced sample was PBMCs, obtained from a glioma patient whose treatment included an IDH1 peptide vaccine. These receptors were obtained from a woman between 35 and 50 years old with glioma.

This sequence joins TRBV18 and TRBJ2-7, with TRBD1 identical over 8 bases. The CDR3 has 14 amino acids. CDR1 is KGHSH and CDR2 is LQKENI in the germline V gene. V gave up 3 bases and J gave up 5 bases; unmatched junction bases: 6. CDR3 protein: CASSPTGATDEQYF. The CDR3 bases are TGTGCCAGCTCACCGACAGGGGCTACTGACGAGCAGTACTTC. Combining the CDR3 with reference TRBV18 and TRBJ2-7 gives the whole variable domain NAGVMQNPRHLVRRRGQEARLRCSPMKGHSHVYWYRQLPEEGLKFMVYLQKENIIDESGMPKERFSAEFPKEGPSILRIQQVVRGDSAAYFCASSPTGATDEQYFGPGTRLTVT.

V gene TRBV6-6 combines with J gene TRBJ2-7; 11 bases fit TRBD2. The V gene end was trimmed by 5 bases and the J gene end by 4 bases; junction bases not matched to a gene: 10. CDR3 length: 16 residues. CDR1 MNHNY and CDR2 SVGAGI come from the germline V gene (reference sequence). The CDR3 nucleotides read TGTGCCAGCAGTCATCCCGGACTAGCGGGCACATACGAGCAGTACTTC. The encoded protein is CASSHPGLAGTYEQYF.

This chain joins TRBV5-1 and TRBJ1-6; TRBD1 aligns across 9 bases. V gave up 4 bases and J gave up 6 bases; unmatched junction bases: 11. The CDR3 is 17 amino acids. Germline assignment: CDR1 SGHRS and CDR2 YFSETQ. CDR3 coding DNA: TGCGCCAGCAGCCTGGACGGGACAGGGTTGGGTAATTCACCCCTCCACTTT. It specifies CASSLDGTGLGNSPLHF.

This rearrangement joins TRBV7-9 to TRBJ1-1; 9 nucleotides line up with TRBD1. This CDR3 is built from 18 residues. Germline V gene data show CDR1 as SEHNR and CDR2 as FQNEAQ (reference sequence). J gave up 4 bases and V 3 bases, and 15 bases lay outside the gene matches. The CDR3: CASSFGLQGADASTEAFF. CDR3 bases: TGTGCCAGCAGCTTTGGTCTACAGGGGGCGGACGCCAGCACTGAAGCTTTCTTT.

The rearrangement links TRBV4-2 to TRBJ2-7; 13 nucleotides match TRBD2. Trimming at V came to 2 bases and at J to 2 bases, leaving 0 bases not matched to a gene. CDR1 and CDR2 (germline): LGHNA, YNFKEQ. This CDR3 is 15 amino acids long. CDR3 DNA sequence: TGTGCCAGCAGCCAAACTAGCGGGAGGGCCTACGAGCAGTACTTC. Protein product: CASSQTSGRAYEQYF.

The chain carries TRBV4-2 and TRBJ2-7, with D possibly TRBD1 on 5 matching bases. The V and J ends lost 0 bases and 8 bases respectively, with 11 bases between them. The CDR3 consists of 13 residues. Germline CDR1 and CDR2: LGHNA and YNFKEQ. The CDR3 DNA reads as TGTGCCAGCAGCCAAGAAGCCGCAGGGAAGCAGTACTTC. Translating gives CASSQEAAGKQYF.

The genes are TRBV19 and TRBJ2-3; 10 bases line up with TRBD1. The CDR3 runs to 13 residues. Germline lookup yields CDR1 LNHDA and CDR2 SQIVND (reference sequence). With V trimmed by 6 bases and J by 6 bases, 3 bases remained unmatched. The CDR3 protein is CASRGTGVDTQYF. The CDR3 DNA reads TGTGCCAGTAGGGGGACAGGGGTGGATACGCAGTATTTT.

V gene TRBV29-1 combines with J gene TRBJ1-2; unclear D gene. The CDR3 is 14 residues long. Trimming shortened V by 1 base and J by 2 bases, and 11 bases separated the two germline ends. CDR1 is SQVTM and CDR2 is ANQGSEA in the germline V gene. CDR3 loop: CSVEGRGKNYGYTF. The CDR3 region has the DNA TGCAGCGTTGAAGGGCGCGGCAAGAACTATGGCTACACCTTC.

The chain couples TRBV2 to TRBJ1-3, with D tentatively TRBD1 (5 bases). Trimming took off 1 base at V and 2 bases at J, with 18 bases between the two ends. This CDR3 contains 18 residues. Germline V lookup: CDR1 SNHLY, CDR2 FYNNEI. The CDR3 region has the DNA TGTGCCAGCAGTGAAGAGTCCCCCGGGTGGGGACCTGGAAACACCATATATTTT. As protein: CASSEESPGWGPGNTIYF.

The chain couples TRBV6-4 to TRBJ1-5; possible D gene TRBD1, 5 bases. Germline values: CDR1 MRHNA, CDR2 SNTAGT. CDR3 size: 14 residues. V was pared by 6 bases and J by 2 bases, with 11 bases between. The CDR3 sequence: CASSRDIGNQPQHF. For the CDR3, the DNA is TGTGCCAGCAGCAGGGATATCGGCAATCAGCCCCAGCATTTT.

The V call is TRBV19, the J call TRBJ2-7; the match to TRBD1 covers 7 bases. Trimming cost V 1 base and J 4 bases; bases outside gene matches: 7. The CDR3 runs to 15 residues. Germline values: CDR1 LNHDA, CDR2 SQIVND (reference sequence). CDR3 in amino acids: CASSIGQGVLYEQYF. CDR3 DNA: TGTGCCAGTAGTATAGGACAGGGAGTATTGTACGAGCAGTACTTC.

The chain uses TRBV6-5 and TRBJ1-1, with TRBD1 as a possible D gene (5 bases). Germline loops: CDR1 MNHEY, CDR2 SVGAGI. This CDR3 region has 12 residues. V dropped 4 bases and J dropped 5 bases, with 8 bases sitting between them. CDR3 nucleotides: TGTGCCAGCAGTTCCGGGGGGACTGAAGCTTTCTTT. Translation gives CASSSGGTEAFF.

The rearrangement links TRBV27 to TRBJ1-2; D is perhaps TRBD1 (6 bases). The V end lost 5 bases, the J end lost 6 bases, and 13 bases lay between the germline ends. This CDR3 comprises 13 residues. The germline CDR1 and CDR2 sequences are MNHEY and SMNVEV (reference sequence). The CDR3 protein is CASSRQVGDGYTF. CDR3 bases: TGTGCCAGCAGTCGACAGGTCGGGGATGGCTACACCTTC.

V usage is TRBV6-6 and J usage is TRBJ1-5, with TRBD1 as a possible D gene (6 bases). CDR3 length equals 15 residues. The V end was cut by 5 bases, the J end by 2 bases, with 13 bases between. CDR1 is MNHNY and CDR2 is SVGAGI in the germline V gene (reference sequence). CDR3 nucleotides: TGTGCCAGCAGTAGGGAGGCAGGGGGCAATCAGCCCCAGCATTTT. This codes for CASSREAGGNQPQHF.

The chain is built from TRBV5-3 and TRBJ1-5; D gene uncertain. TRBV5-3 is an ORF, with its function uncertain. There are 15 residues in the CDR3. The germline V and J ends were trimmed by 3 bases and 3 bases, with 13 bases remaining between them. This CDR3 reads CARSWNSDANQPQHF. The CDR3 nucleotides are TGTGCCAGAAGCTGGAACAGCGATGCCAATCAGCCCCAGCATTTT.

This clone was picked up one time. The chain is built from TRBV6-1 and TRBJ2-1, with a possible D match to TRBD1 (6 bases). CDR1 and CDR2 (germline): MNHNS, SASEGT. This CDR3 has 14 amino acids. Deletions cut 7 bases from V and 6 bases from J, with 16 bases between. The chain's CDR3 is CASTRTAFSNEQFF. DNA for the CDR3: TGTGCCAGCACTCGGACAGCCTTTAGCAATGAGCAGTTCTTC.

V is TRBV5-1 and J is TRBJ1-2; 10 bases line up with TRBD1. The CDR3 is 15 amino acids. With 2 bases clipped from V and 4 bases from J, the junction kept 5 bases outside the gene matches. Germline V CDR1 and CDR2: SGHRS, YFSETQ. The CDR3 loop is CASSFTTGGPYGYTF. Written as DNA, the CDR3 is TGCGCCAGCAGCTTCACGACAGGGGGCCCCTATGGCTACACCTTC.

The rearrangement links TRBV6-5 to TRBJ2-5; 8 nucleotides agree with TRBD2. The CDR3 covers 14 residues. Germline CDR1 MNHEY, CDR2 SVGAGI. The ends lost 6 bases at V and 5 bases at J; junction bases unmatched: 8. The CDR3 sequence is CASRAAGASETQYF. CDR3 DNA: TGTGCCAGCAGGGCAGCGGGAGCAAGCGAGACCCAGTACTTC.

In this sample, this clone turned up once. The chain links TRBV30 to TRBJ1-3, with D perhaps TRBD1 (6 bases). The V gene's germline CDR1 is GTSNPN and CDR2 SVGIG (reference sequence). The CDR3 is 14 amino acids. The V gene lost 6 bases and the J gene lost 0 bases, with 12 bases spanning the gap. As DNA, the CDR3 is TGTGCCTGCCCGGACAGAAGCTCTGGAAACACCATATATTTT. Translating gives CACPDRSSGNTIYF.

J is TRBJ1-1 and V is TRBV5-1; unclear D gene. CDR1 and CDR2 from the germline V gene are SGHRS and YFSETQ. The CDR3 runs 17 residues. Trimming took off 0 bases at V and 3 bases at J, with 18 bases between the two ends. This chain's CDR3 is CASSLGLSWILHTEAFF. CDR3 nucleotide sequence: TGCGCCAGCAGCTTGGGCCTCTCTTGGATCCTGCACACTGAAGCTTTCTTT.

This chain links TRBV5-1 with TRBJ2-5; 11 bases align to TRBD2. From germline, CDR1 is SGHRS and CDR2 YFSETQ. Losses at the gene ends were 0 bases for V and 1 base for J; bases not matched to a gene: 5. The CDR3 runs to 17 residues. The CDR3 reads CASSLAGSGRAQETQYF. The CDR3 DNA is TGCGCCAGCAGCTTGGCCGGTAGCGGGAGGGCCCAAGAGACCCAGTACTTC.

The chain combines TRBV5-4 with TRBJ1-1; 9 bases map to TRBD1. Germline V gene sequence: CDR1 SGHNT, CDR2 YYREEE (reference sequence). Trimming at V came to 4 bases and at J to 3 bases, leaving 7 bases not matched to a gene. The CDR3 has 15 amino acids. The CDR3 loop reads CASSRQGGLYTEAFF. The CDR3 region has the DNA TGTGCCAGCAGCAGACAGGGGGGATTGTACACTGAAGCTTTCTTT.

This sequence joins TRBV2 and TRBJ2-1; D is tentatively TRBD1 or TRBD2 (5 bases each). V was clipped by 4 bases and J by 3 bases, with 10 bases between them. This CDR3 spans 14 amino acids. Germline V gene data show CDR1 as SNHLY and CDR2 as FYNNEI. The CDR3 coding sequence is TGTGCCAGCAGTGGGGGGATTGTCTACAATGAGCAGTTCTTC. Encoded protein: CASSGGIVYNEQFF. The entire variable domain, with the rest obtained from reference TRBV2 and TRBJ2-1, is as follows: EPEVTQTPSHQVTQMGQEVILRCVPISNHLYFYWYRQILGQKVEFLVSFYNNEISEKSEIFDDQFSVERPDGSNFTLKIRSTKLEDSAMYFCASSGGIVYNEQFFGPGTRLTVL.

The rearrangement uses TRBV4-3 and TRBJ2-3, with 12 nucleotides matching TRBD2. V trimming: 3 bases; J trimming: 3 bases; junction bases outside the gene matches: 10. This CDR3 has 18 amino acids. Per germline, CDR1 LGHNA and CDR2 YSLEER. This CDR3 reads CASSHRLAGGEGTDTQYF. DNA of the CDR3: TGCGCCAGCAGCCATCGCCTAGCGGGGGGGGAAGGAACAGATACGCAGTATTTT.

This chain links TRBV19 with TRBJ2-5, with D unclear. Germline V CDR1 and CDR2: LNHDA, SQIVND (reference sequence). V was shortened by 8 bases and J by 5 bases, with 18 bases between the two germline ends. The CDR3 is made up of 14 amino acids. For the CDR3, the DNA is TGTGCCAGTTCAATAGAGCCCCGGCTGGAGACCCAGTACTTC. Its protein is CASSIEPRLETQYF.

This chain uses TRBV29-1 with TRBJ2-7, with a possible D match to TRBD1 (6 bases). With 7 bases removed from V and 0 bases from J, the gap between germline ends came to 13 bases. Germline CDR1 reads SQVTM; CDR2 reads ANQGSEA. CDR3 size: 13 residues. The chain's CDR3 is CSAWRTDSYEQYF. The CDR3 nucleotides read TGCAGCGCCTGGAGGACAGACTCCTACGAGCAGTACTTC.

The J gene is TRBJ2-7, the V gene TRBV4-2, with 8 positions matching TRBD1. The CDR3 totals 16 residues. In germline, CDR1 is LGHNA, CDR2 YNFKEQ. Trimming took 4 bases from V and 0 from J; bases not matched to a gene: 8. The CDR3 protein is CASSLGQGLSSYEQYF. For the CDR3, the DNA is TGTGCCAGCAGCCTCGGACAGGGACTCAGCTCCTACGAGCAGTACTTC.

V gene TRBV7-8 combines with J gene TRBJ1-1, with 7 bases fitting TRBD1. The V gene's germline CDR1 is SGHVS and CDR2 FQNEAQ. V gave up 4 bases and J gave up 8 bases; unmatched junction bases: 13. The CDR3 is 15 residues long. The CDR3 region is CASSSWGRGGREAFF. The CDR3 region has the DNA TGTGCCAGCAGCTCTTGGGGCCGAGGGGGCAGGGAAGCTTTCTTT.

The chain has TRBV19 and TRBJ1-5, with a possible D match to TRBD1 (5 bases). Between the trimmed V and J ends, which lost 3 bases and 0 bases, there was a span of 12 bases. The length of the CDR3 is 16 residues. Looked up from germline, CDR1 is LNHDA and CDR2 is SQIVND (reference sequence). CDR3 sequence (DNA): TGTGCCAGTAGTATGGGACGGACAATTAGCAATCAGCCCCAGCATTTT. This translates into CASSMGRTISNQPQHF.

The DNA for the CDR3 is TGTGCCAGCAGCTTAGCCGGGGGCCGGACCGGGGAGCTGTTTTTT. Its protein product is CASSLAGGRTGELFF. The rearrangement joins TRBV7-2 to TRBJ2-2; tentatively, D is TRBD1 or TRBD2 (6 bases each). CDR3 length: 15 amino acids. V was trimmed by 0 bases and J by 5 bases, leaving 10 bases between them. Germline V gene sequence: CDR1 SGHTA, CDR2 FQGNSA.

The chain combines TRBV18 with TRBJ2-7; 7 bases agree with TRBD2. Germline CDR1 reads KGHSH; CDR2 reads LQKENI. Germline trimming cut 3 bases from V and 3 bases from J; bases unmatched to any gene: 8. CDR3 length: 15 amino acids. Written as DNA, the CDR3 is TGTGCCAGCTCACCCCCTGCGCGGGGGAGCTACGAGCAGTACTTC. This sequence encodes CASSPPARGSYEQYF.